The rows below give T cell receptor beta chains drawn from one sample of a study of beta chain features in type 1 diabetes. The data were produced by immunoSEQ multiplex PCR, yet TCRdb's version contains in-frame clones alone and is incomplete. Here the sample spans hundreds of thousands of clones, around 15% being singletons. Sequencing was performed on naive CD4+ T cells from blood. The origin of the receptors is a man between 18 and 29 years old with type 1 diabetes. Both conserved end residues are part of each CDR3. D genes are given only for firm matches. Size tells how often a clone was seen (once, few, many) or the class of an expanded clone, and some rows leave it out.

clone size: NA; D gene: TRBD2; V gene: TRBV30; J gene: TRBJ2-2; CDR3 DNA: TGTGGACAGGGACACGGGGGACTAGCGGGAGCGACCGGGGAGCTGTTTTTT; CDR3 protein: CGQGHGGLAGATGELFF
clone size: NA; D gene: TRBD1; V gene: TRBV2; J gene: TRBJ1-3; CDR3 DNA: TGTGCCAGCAGTGAAATGGGACAGGGTGCCCGAAACACCATATATTTT; CDR3 protein: CASSEMGQGARNTIYF
clone size: few; D gene: NA; V gene: TRBV14; J gene: TRBJ2-5; CDR3 DNA: TGTGCCAGCAGTCGCACTGCGACAGGAATGTACCAAGAGACCCAGTACTTC; CDR3 protein: CASSRTATGMYQETQYF
clone size: few; D gene: TRBD2; V gene: TRBV29-1; J gene: TRBJ2-3; CDR3 DNA: TGCAGCGGTGGTGGACTAGCGGTTACAGATACGCAGTATTTT; CDR3 protein: CSGGGLAVTDTQYF
clone size: few; D gene: NA; V gene: TRBV30; J gene: TRBJ1-2; CDR3 DNA: TGTGCCTCCCCAAGACCCGCAGGGAACTATGGCTACACCTTC; CDR3 protein: CASPRPAGNYGYTF
clone size: NA; D gene: TRBD1; V gene: TRBV29-1; J gene: TRBJ2-5; CDR3 DNA: TGCAGCGGAGTGGTAGTAAGGACAGGGAGAGAGACCCAGTACTTC; CDR3 protein: CSGVVVRTGRETQYF
clone size: few; D gene: NA; V gene: TRBV11-2; J gene: TRBJ2-1; CDR3 DNA: TGTGCCAGCAGATCACTATGGGGATCCTACAATGAGCAGTTCTTC; CDR3 protein: CASRSLWGSYNEQFF
clone size: few; D gene: TRBD1; V gene: TRBV29-1; J gene: TRBJ2-5; CDR3 DNA: TGCAGCGTTGACGCGACAGGGTTTCGGGAGACCCAGTACTTC; CDR3 protein: CSVDATGFRETQYF
clone size: NA; D gene: TRBD1; V gene: TRBV4-2; J gene: TRBJ2-4; CDR3 DNA: TGTGCCAGCAGCCAAGGAATACCGACAGGGCTGGCCAAAAACATTCAGTACTTC; CDR3 protein: CASSQGIPTGLAKNIQYF
clone size: NA; D gene: NA; V gene: TRBV27; J gene: TRBJ2-3; CDR3 DNA: TGTGCCAGCCGCGCGGGGCTTCGCACAGATACGCAGTATTTT; CDR3 protein: CASRAGLRTDTQYF
clone size: NA; D gene: TRBD1; V gene: TRBV7-6; J gene: TRBJ1-2; CDR3 DNA: TGTGCCAGCAGCTTAAGACAGGGCGCTAACTATGGCTACACCTTC; CDR3 protein: CASSLRQGANYGYTF
clone size: few; D gene: NA; V gene: TRBV5-4; J gene: TRBJ2-2; CDR3 DNA: TGTGCCAGCAGACGGACGGGAGAACCGTCCGGGGAGCTGTTTTTT; CDR3 protein: CASRRTGEPSGELFF
clone size: NA; D gene: NA; V gene: TRBV6-6; J gene: TRBJ2-7; CDR3 DNA: TGTGCCAGCAGTTACCAGCAGGGAAGGGGTTACGAGCAGTACTTC; CDR3 protein: CASSYQQGRGYEQYF
clone size: NA; D gene: NA; V gene: TRBV11-2; J gene: TRBJ2-1; CDR3 DNA: TGTGCCAGCAGCCCGCGGGCCCTAGTGGTCTACAATGAGCAGTTCTTC; CDR3 protein: CASSPRALVVYNEQFF
clone size: NA; D gene: NA; V gene: TRBV27; J gene: TRBJ1-4; CDR3 DNA: TGTGCCGTCCCGTGGGGCCAAAATGAAAAACTGTTTTTT; CDR3 protein: CAVPWGQNEKLFF
clone size: few; D gene: NA; V gene: TRBV7-2; J gene: TRBJ2-7; CDR3 DNA: TGTGCCAGCAGCCTACCCCCATCGGAGCAGTACTTC; CDR3 protein: CASSLPPSEQYF
clone size: few; D gene: TRBD1; V gene: TRBV28; J gene: TRBJ2-1; CDR3 DNA: TGTGCCAGCAGTTCCTCCGGGACAGCCATCTACAATGAGCAGTTCTTC; CDR3 protein: CASSSSGTAIYNEQFF
clone size: few; D gene: NA; V gene: TRBV30; J gene: TRBJ1-5; CDR3 DNA: TGTGCCTGGAGTGTACTCCAAAACGGAGGTCAGCCCCAGCATTTT; CDR3 protein: CAWSVLQNGGQPQHF
clone size: NA; D gene: NA; V gene: TRBV2; J gene: TRBJ2-1; CDR3 DNA: TGTGCCAGCATCGACGGGAATCGGGGTCCCCAGTTCTTC; CDR3 protein: CASIDGNRGPQFF
clone size: few; D gene: TRBD1; V gene: TRBV5-1; J gene: TRBJ1-4; CDR3 DNA: TGCGCCAGCAGCTTCCAACCGGGACAGGGAAATGAAAAACTGTTTTTT; CDR3 protein: CASSFQPGQGNEKLFF
clone size: few; D gene: TRBD2; V gene: TRBV7-9; J gene: TRBJ2-1; CDR3 DNA: TGTGCCAGCAGCTCCTATAGCGGGAGGGCCGTGAGTGAGCAGTTCTTC; CDR3 protein: CASSSYSGRAVSEQFF
clone size: few; D gene: NA; V gene: TRBV18; J gene: TRBJ1-1; CDR3 DNA: TGTGCCAGCTCACCGGACACGAACACTGAAGCTTTCTTT; CDR3 protein: CASSPDTNTEAFF
clone size: few; D gene: NA; V gene: TRBV5-1; J gene: TRBJ1-1; CDR3 DNA: TGCGCCAGCAGCCCCCGTGAGGGGTCAGGGACTGAAGCTTTCTTT; CDR3 protein: CASSPREGSGTEAFF